The clone carrying this T cell receptor beta chain was recorded a few times. V was cut by 3 bases and J by 7 bases, with 15 bases left in between. Germline CDR1 reads WNHNN; CDR2 reads SYGVQD (reference sequence). The CDR3 extends over 15 amino acids. The data derive from a study of blood T cell repertoires in COVID-19. Study-level background: Samples representing acute and convalescent COVID-19 were sourced from the United States, Italy and Spain. PBMCs, B-cell-depleted T cells, or T cells provided the cDNA or gDNA that made up the material.

Original data processing: Reference gene primer amplification yielded estimated nucleated cell counts. Profiled with immunoSEQ multiplex PCR; TCRdb holds only in-frame clones, not every one. That table supplies the V and J calls and clone size; D and trimming were determined from the DNA. The data show approximately 54,000 clones, with roughly 81% seen just once and 5% to 6.5% held by the top ten. This chain uses TRBV10-1 with TRBJ2-2; possible D gene TRBD2, 6 bases. This TCR was sampled from a woman aged 55-69 years with acute or convalescent COVID-19. Sequencing was done on a sample of peripheral blood. CDR3 protein: CASSEGGPRGGELFF. The CDR3 DNA reads as TGCGCCAGCAGTGAAGGAGGGCCCAGAGGCGGGGAGCTGTTTTTT.